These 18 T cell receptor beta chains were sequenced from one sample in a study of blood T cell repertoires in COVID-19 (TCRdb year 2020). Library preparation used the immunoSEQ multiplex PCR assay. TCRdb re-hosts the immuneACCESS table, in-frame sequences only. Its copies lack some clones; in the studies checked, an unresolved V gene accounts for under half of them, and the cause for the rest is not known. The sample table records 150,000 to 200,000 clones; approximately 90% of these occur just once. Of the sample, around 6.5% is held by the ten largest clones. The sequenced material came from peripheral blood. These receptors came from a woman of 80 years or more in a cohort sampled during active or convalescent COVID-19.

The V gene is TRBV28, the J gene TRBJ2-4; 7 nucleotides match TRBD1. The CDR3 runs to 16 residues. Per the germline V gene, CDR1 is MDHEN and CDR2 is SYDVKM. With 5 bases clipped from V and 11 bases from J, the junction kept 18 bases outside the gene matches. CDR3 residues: CASSLRRDSAFRVQYF. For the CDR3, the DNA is TGTGCCAGCAGTCTCCGCCGGGACAGCGCTTTCCGCGTTCAGTACTTC.

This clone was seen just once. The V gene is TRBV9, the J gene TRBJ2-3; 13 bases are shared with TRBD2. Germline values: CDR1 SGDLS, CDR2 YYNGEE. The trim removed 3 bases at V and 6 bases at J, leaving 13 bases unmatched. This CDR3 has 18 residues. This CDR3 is CASSGRTSGGQGGDTQYF. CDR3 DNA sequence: TGTGCCAGCAGCGGTCGGACTAGCGGGGGCCAAGGAGGGGATACGCAGTATTTT.

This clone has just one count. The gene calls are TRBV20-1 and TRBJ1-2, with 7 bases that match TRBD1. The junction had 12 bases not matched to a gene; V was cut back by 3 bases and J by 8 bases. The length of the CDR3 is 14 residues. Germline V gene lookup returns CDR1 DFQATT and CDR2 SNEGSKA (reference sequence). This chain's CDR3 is CSASHHRQGYGYTF. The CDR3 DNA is TGCAGTGCTAGTCACCACCGACAGGGTTACGGCTACACCTTC.

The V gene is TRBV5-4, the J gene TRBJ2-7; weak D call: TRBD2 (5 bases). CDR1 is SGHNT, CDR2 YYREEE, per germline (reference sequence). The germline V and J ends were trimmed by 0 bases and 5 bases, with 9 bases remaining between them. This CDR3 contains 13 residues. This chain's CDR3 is CASSLAGGNEQYF. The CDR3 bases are TGTGCCAGCAGCTTGGCCGGAGGCAACGAGCAGTACTTC.

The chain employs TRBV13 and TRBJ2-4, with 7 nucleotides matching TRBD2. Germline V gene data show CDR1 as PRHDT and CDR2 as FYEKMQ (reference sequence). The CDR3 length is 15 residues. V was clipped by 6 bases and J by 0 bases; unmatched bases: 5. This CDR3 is CASRRAGLAKNIQYF. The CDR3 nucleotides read TGTGCCAGCAGAAGAGCGGGACTAGCCAAAAACATTCAGTACTTC.

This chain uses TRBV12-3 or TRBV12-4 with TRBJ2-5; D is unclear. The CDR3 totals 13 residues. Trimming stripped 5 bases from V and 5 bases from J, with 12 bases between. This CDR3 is CASSKQVRETQYF. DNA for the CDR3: TGTGCCAGCAGTAAGCAAGTTCGGGAGACCCAGTACTTC.

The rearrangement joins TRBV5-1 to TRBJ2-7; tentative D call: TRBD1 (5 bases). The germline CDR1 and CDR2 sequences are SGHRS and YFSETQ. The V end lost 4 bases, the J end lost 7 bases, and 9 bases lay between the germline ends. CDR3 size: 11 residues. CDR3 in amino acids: CASSQAGEQYF. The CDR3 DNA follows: TGCGCCAGCAGCCAAGCAGGGGAGCAGTACTTC.

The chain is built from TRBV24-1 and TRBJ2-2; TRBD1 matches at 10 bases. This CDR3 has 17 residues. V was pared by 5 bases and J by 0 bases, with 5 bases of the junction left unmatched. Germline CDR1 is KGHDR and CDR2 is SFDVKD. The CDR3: CATSAGTGASNTGELFF. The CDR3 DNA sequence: TGTGCCACCAGTGCCGGGACAGGGGCCTCGAACACCGGGGAGCTGTTTTTT.

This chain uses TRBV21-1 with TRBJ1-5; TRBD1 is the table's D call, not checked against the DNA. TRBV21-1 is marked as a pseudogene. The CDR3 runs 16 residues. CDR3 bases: TGTGCCAGCACCAAGGAAAACGGGGACAGTGATCAGCCCCAGCATTTT. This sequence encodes CASTKENGDSDQPQHF.

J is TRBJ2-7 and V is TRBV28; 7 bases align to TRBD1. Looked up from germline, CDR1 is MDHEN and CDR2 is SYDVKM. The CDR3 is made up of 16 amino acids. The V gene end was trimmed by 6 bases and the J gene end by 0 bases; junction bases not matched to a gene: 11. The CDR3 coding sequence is TGTGCCAGCAGGAGTCGCCCGGGACAGTCCTCCTACGAGCAGTACTTC. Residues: CASRSRPGQSSYEQYF. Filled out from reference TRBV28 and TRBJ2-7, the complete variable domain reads DVKVTQSSRYLVKRTGEKVFLECVQDMDHENMFWYRQDPGLGLRLIYFSYDVKMKEKGDIPEGYSVSREKKERFSLILESASTNQTSMYLCASRSRPGQSSYEQYFGPGTRLTVT.

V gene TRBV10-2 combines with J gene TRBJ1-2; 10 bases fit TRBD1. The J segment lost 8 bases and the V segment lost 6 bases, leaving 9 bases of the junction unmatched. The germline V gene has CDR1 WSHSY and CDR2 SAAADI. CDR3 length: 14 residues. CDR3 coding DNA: TGCGCCAGCAGCATGACAGGGGGCGCGTCGGGCTACACCTTC. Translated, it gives CASSMTGGASGYTF.

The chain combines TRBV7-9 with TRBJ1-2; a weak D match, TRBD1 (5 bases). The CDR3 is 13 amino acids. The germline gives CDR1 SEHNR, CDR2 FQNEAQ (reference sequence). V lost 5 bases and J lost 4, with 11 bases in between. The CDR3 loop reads CASSAAGVYGYTF. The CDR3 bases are TGTGCCAGCAGCGCGGCGGGGGTCTATGGCTACACCTTC.

The CDR3 coding sequence is TGTGCCAGCAGCCCAGGGCTTAGCTATGGCTACACCTTC. Translation: CASSPGLSYGYTF. The rearrangement links TRBV16 to TRBJ1-2, with D possibly TRBD1 on 5 matching bases. Trimming removed 4 bases from V and 4 bases from J, with 10 bases in between. Germline V gene data show CDR1 as KGHSY and CDR2 as FQNENV. CDR3 length: 13 residues.

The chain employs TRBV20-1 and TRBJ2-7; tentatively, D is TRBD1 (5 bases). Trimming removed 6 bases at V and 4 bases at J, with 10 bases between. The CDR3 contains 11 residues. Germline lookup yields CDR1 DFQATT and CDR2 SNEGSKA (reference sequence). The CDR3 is CSAADSYEQYV. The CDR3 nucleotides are TGCAGTGCAGCAGACAGTTACGAGCAGTACGTC.

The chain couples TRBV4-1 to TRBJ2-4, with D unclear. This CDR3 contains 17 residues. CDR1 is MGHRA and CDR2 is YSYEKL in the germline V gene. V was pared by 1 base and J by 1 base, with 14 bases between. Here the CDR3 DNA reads TGCGCCAGCAGCCAAGGTCTGTGGCGAGCGGCCAAAAACATTCAGTACTTC. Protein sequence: CASSQGLWRAAKNIQYF.

The CDR3 nucleotides are TGTGCCAGCTCACCACACGAGGGTTCCTACGAGCAGTACTTC. Its protein is CASSPHEGSYEQYF. This chain connects TRBV18 to TRBJ2-7; a possible D gene is TRBD2 (5 bases). Germline CDR1 and CDR2: KGHSH and LQKENI. This CDR3 has 14 residues. The V end lost 1 base, the J end lost 1 base, and 8 bases lay between the germline ends.

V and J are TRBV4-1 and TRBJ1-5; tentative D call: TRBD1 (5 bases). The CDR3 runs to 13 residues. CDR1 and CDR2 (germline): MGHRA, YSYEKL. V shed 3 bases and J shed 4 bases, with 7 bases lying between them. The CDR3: CASSHTGNQPQHF. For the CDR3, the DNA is TGCGCCAGCAGCCACACAGGAAATCAGCCCCAGCATTTT.

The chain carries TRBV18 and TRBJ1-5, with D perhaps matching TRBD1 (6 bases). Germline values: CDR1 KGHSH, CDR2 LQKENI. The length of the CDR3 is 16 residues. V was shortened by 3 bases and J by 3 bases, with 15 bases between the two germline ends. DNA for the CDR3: TGTGCCAGCTCACCGGGAAACAGGGCGGTCAATCAGCCCCAGCATTTT. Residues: CASSPGNRAVNQPQHF.